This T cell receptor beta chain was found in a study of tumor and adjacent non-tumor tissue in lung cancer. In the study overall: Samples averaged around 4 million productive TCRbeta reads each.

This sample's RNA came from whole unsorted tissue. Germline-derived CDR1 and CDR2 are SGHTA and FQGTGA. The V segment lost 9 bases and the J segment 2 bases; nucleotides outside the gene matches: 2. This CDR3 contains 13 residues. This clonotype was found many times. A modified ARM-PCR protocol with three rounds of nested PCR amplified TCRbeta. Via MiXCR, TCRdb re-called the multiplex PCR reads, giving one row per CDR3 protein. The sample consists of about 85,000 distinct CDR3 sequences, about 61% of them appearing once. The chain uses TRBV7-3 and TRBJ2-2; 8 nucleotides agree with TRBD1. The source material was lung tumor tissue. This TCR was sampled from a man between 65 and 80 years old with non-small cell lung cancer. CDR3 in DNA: TGTGCCAGTGCAGGGGGCAACACCGGGGAGCTGTTTTTT. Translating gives CASAGGNTGELFF.